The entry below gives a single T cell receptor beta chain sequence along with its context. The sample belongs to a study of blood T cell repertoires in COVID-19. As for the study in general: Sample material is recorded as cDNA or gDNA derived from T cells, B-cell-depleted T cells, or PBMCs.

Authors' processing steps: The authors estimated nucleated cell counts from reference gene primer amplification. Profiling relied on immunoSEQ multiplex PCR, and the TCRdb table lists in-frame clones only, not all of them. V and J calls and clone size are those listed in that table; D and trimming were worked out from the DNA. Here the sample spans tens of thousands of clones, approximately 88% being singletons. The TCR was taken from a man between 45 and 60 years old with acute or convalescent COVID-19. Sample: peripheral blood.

The chain's CDR3 is CASSPRLAALYNEQFF. The CDR3, as DNA: TGCGCCAGCAGCCCGCGACTAGCGGCATTATACAATGAGCAGTTCTTC. The V gene is TRBV4-1, the J gene TRBJ2-1, with 9 nucleotides matching TRBD2. Germline V gives CDR1 MGHRA, CDR2 YSYEKL. The CDR3 loop spans 16 amino acids. V dropped 4 bases and J dropped 4; count of bases not matched to a gene: 8.